The present TCR beta chain was sequenced within a study of blood T cell repertoires in COVID-19. Overall study: The cDNA or gDNA used as material had been derived from T cells, B-cell-depleted T cells, or PBMCs.

In the original workflow: Nucleated cell number was recorded as an estimate derived from reference gene primer amplification. This table comes from immunoSEQ multiplex PCR, and its TCRdb copy is limited to in-frame clones, with some not included. The V and J calls and the clone size are those of that table, but D and trimming were determined from the DNA. The data show roughly 270,000 clones, roughly 90% seen once. Germline V gene lookup returns CDR1 SGDLS and CDR2 YYNGEE. Germline trimming cut 0 bases from V and 4 bases from J; bases unmatched to any gene: 3. The CDR3 spans 14 residues. This TCR derives from a man between 18 and 29 years old with active or convalescent COVID-19. Specimen: peripheral blood. The chain combines TRBV9 with TRBJ1-2, with 7 bases lining up with TRBD1. CDR3 bases: TGTGCCAGCAGCGTAGGCGGGACAGCCTATGGCTACACCTTC. It translates to CASSVGGTAYGYTF. Complete variable domain (other parts from reference TRBV9 and TRBJ1-2): DSGVTQTPKHLITATGQRVTLRCSPRSGDLSVYWYQQSLDQGLQFLIQYYNGEERAKGNILERFSAQQFPDLHSELNLSSLELGDSALYFCASSVGGTAYGYTFGSGTRLTVV.